This record concerns one TCR beta chain sequence. Multiplex PCR with BIOMED2 TRB-A/B primer pools amplified TRB rearrangements. TCRdb re-called the multiplex PCR reads through MiXCR, storing one row per CDR3 protein. The data show more than 7,500 distinct CDR3 sequences, about 30% seen once. TRB was amplified from approximately 250-500 ng of blood genomic DNA. Germline assignment: CDR1 SGHKS and CDR2 YYEKEE (reference sequence). This CDR3 contains 15 residues. Unmatched junction bases numbered 5, after V lost 4 bases and J lost 3 bases. The data belong to a study of T and B cells in COVID-19 patients. For the study at large: Comorbidities linked to unfavorable COVID-19 outcome were present in about 90% of the roughly 20 active-infection patients.

The sequencing sample was made of blood. This rearrangement joins TRBV5-5 to TRBJ2-3; TRBD1 matches at 10 bases. The receptor's source is a human donor with active COVID-19. CDR3 sequence reads: CASSDRGPGTDTQYF. CDR3 DNA sequence: TGTGCCAGCAGCGACAGGGGGCCCGGAACAGATACGCAGTATTTT.